This TCR beta chain stems from a study of blood T cell repertoires in COVID-19. Study summary: Sample material is recorded as cDNA or gDNA derived from T cells, B-cell-depleted T cells, or PBMCs.

Sequencing used immunoSEQ multiplex PCR; TCRdb keeps in-frame clones, though not all of them. The sample lists approximately 210,000 clones, approximately 77% occurring once. The TCR originated in an elderly woman with acute or convalescent COVID-19. The sequenced material came from peripheral blood.

The CDR3 sequence: CASSLFSTGELFF. As DNA, the CDR3 is TGTGCCAGCAGCCTCTTCAGCACCGGGGAGCTGTTTTTT. V and J are TRBV12-3 or TRBV12-4 and TRBJ2-2; D call uncertain. Deletions cut 6 bases from V and 4 bases from J, with 9 bases between. CDR3 length equals 13 residues.